This passage covers 23 T cell receptor beta chains from one sample sequenced in a study of PD-L1 blockade in urothelial cancer. Time point here: pretreatment peripheral blood. Profiling relied on immunoSEQ multiplex PCR, and the TCRdb table lists in-frame clones only, not all of them. The table records some 53,000 clones, approximately 81% of them present only once. Sequences were derived from PBMCs, sampled around atezolizumab (anti-PD-L1) treatment. These receptors were obtained from a man aged 65 to 85 with urothelial cancer.

The chain has TRBV7-8 and TRBJ2-7; possibly TRBD1 for D (6 bases). V was trimmed by 5 bases and J by 4 bases, leaving 15 bases between them. The length of the CDR3 is 14 residues. In germline, CDR1 is SGHVS, CDR2 FQNEAQ. CDR3 bases: TGTGCCAGCAGCGCTTACAGGGTTGGGTACGAGCAGTACTTC. Translated, it gives CASSAYRVGYEQYF.

V gene TRBV18 combines with J gene TRBJ1-4, with D unresolved. The germline CDR1 and CDR2 sequences are KGHSH and LQKENI. V lost 6 bases, J lost 7 bases, and 15 bases lay in between. There are 14 residues in the CDR3. CDR3 region: CASSRDWPTEKLFF. The CDR3 region has the DNA TGTGCCAGCTCCCGAGACTGGCCGACTGAAAAACTGTTTTTT.

J is TRBJ2-7 and V is TRBV6-6, with 10 bases aligning to TRBD2. CDR3 size: 14 residues. Germline CDR1 reads MNHNY; CDR2 reads SVGAGI (reference sequence). The V and J ends lost 2 bases and 7 bases, in that order; junction bases with no gene match: 5. CDR3 sequence (DNA): TGTGCCAGCAGTTACGTTCTAGCGGGAGAGGAGCAGTACTTC. The encoded protein is CASSYVLAGEEQYF.

The V and J genes are TRBV7-2 and TRBJ2-7, with 10 positions matching TRBD1. The germline CDR1 and CDR2 sequences are SGHTA and FQGNSA. The CDR3 is 13 residues long. Germline trimming cut 5 bases from V and 4 bases from J; bases unmatched to any gene: 2. CDR3 DNA: TGTGCCAGCAGCCGGGACAGGGGTTACGAGCAGTACTTC. Translating it yields CASSRDRGYEQYF.

CDR3 amino acids: CASSLSVLGQRNTEAFF. The CDR3 coding sequence is TGTGCCAGCAGTTTATCGGTCTTGGGACAGCGGAACACTGAAGCTTTCTTT. This sequence joins TRBV27 and TRBJ1-1, with TRBD1 identical over 7 bases. With V trimmed by 0 bases and J by 1 base, 8 bases remained unmatched. There are 17 residues in the CDR3. Germline lookup yields CDR1 MNHEY and CDR2 SMNVEV (reference sequence).

The chain carries TRBV9 and TRBJ1-5, with D perhaps matching TRBD1 (5 bases). The CDR3 length is 15 residues. V was shortened by 0 bases and J by 4 bases, with 11 bases between the two germline ends. Germline V gene lookup returns CDR1 SGDLS and CDR2 YYNGEE. CDR3 nucleotide sequence: TGTGCCAGCAGCGTAGGCGGGACTGGGAATCAGCCCCAGCATTTT. The encoded protein is CASSVGGTGNQPQHF. Full variable domain (remainder filled in from reference TRBV9 and TRBJ1-5): DSGVTQTPKHLITATGQRVTLRCSPRSGDLSVYWYQQSLDQGLQFLIQYYNGEERAKGNILERFSAQQFPDLHSELNLSSLELGDSALYFCASSVGGTGNQPQHFGDGTRLSIL.

The gene calls are TRBV2 and TRBJ2-1; 7 nucleotides line up with TRBD2. Germline CDR1 is SNHLY and CDR2 is FYNNEI. CDR3 length equals 14 residues. Unmatched junction bases numbered 13, after V lost 8 bases and J lost 9 bases. The CDR3 nucleotides are TGTGCCAGCGACCCTTCCGGGGGGAGAGGTGAGCAGTTCTTC. As protein: CASDPSGGRGEQFF.

CDR3 residues: CASSPGTGFVPEKLFF. The CDR3 coding sequence is TGCGCCAGCAGCCCCGGGACAGGGTTCGTTCCCGAAAAACTGTTTTTT. The rearrangement uses TRBV5-1 and TRBJ1-4; 9 nucleotides align to TRBD1. Germline V gives CDR1 SGHRS, CDR2 YFSETQ. The length of the CDR3 is 16 residues. Trimming took 4 bases from V and 8 from J; bases not matched to a gene: 12.

This chain links TRBV4-3 with TRBJ2-2, with a tentative D call TRBD2 (5 bases). Trimming removed 4 bases at V and 6 bases at J, with 12 bases between. The CDR3 has 14 amino acids. Germline CDR1 reads LGHNA; CDR2 reads YSLEER. In DNA, the CDR3 is TGCGCCAGCAGCCTAGCAGGAGGATCCGGGGAGCTGTTTTTT. Translation: CASSLAGGSGELFF.

The rearrangement links TRBV6-6 to TRBJ2-1; 10 bases are shared with TRBD1. Germline CDR1 MNHNY, CDR2 SVGAGI (reference sequence). The CDR3 contains 15 residues. The V segment lost 2 bases and the J segment 7 bases; nucleotides outside the gene matches: 5. CDR3 DNA sequence: TGTGCCAGCAGTTACCCGGGACAGGGGAGGAATGAGCAGTTCTTC. Encoded protein: CASSYPGQGRNEQFF.

This chain uses TRBV11-2 with TRBJ2-7; 7 positions match TRBD2. CDR1 and CDR2 (germline): SGHAT, FQNNGV. V gave up 0 bases and J gave up 3 bases; unmatched junction bases: 8. CDR3 length: 16 residues. CDR3 region: CASSLDWGGAYYEQYF. In DNA form, the CDR3 reads TGTGCCAGCAGCTTAGATTGGGGGGGAGCGTACTACGAGCAGTACTTC.

V usage is TRBV30 and J usage is TRBJ2-2, with D possibly being TRBD1 (6 bases). Germline CDR1 reads GTSNPN; CDR2 reads SVGIG (reference sequence). Trimming removed 5 bases at V and 5 bases at J, with 12 bases between. This CDR3 contains 13 residues. The CDR3 DNA sequence: TGTGCCTGGGGGAATCAGGGGACCGGGGAGCTGTTTTTT. It yields the protein CAWGNQGTGELFF.

J is TRBJ2-2 and V is TRBV7-9; the D is unclear. The CDR3 runs to 13 residues. The germline V and J ends were trimmed by 5 bases and 5 bases, with 9 bases remaining between them. CDR1 SEHNR and CDR2 FQNEAQ come from the germline V gene (reference sequence). In nucleotides, the CDR3 is TGTGCCAGCAGCCTCCCCAGGACCGGGGAGCTGTTTTTT. Translation: CASSLPRTGELFF.

This clone was observed once. The V call is TRBV30, the J call TRBJ2-3; the D gene is possibly TRBD1 (5 bases). The CDR3 is 15 amino acids. Germline-derived CDR1 and CDR2 are GTSNPN and SVGIG (reference sequence). V was clipped by 4 bases and J by 8 bases, with 22 bases between them. CDR3 sequence (DNA): TGTGCCTGGACTCCCGACAGTCTGTTGCTTGTTACGCAGTATTTT. This sequence encodes CAWTPDSLLLVTQYF.

The rearrangement uses TRBV11-2 and TRBJ2-7; D is uncertain. The V gene's germline CDR1 is SGHAT and CDR2 FQNNGV. The V gene lost 5 bases and the J gene lost 0 bases, with 17 bases spanning the gap. The CDR3 runs 16 residues. The CDR3 loop reads CASSELSTAYSYEQYF. In nucleotides, the CDR3 is TGTGCCAGCAGCGAACTTAGTACCGCCTACTCCTACGAGCAGTACTTC.

This chain links TRBV12-5 with TRBJ2-6, with a weak D call TRBD2 (5 bases). Germline V lookup: CDR1 LGHNT, CDR2 FRNRAP. This CDR3 is built from 15 residues. The ends were cut back, 3 bases at V and 0 bases at J, with 6 bases in the middle. The CDR3 protein is CASGLGSSGANVLTF. The DNA of the CDR3 is TGTGCTAGTGGTTTAGGGAGCTCTGGGGCCAACGTCCTGACTTTC.

This chain links TRBV7-2 with TRBJ2-1; D is possibly TRBD2 (5 bases). The CDR3 spans 16 residues. The ends were cut back, 2 bases at V and 5 bases at J, with 16 bases in the middle. The germline gives CDR1 SGHTA, CDR2 FQGNSA. Written as DNA, the CDR3 is TGTGCCAGCAGCTTAATCGGCCGGGATTTAAACAATGAGCAGTTCTTC. Translation gives CASSLIGRDLNNEQFF.

Only one count was recorded for this clone. The rearrangement uses TRBV5-5 and TRBJ2-4; 9 bases match TRBD1. The CDR3 is 17 amino acids. CDR1 is SGHKS and CDR2 is YYEKEE in the germline V gene (reference sequence). V shed 3 bases, J shed 1 base, and the junction held 8 bases outside the gene matches. CDR3 DNA sequence: TGTGCCAGCAGCTCCGGCGGACAGGGGATGGCCAAAAACATTCAGTACTTC. Translated, it gives CASSSGGQGMAKNIQYF.

Sample share makes this clone medium-sized. V is TRBV30 and J is TRBJ1-4; 7 nucleotides match TRBD1. The V and J ends lost 3 bases and 8 bases, in that order; junction bases with no gene match: 9. This CDR3 is built from 14 residues. Germline loops: CDR1 GTSNPN, CDR2 SVGIG (reference sequence). The CDR3 DNA sequence: TGTGCCTGGAGAAGCGACAGGGCGGGGGAAAAACTGTTTTTT. As protein: CAWRSDRAGEKLFF.

This chain links TRBV6-1 with TRBJ1-1; D unclear. Trimming stripped 0 bases from V and 7 bases from J, with 6 bases between. This CDR3 is 12 amino acids long. CDR1 and CDR2 from the germline V gene are MNHNS and SASEGT. As DNA, the CDR3 is TGTGCCAGCAGTGAAGCCGCCAGTGAAGCTTTCTTT. Its translation: CASSEAASEAFF.

In its sample, this clone was seen a few times. The rearrangement uses TRBV6-5 and TRBJ1-6; maybe TRBD1 (6 bases). The CDR3 has 14 amino acids. Germline V gives CDR1 MNHEY, CDR2 SVGAGI. Trimming removed 4 bases from V and 8 bases from J, with 12 bases in between. The CDR3 bases are TGTGCCAGCAGTTTACGACAGGCGGATTCACCCCTCCACTTT. Translation gives CASSLRQADSPLHF.

This chain joins TRBV18 and TRBJ2-5, with D possibly TRBD2 on 7 matching bases. V was cut by 0 bases and J by 3 bases, with 11 bases left in between. Germline V gene data show CDR1 as KGHSH and CDR2 as LQKENI. The CDR3 totals 15 residues. The CDR3 protein is CASSPPTGTKETQYF. CDR3 nucleotide sequence: TGTGCCAGCTCACCACCTACAGGGACTAAAGAGACCCAGTACTTC.

The V and J genes are TRBV28 and TRBJ1-2; D might be TRBD1 (5 bases). The CDR3 length is 12 residues. Germline CDR1 reads MDHEN; CDR2 reads SYDVKM. V lost 9 bases and J lost 4, with 12 bases in between. The CDR3 nucleotides are TGTGCCAGTGGGGGGACGCTCTATGGCTACACCTTC. It encodes CASGGTLYGYTF.